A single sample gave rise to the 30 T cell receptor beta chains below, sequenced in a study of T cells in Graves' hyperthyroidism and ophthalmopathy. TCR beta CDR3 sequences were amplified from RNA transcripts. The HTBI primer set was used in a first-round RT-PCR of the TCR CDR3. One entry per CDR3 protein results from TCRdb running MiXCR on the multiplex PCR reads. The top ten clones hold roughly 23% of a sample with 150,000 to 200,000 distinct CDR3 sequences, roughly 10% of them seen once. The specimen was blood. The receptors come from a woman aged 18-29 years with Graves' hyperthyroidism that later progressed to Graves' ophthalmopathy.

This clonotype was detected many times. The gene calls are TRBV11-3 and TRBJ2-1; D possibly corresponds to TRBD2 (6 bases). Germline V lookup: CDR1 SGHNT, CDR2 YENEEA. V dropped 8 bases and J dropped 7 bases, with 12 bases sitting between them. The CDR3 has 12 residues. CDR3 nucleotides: TGTGCCAGCGGAGGGTTGAGTAATGAGCAGTTCTTC. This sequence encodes CASGGLSNEQFF.

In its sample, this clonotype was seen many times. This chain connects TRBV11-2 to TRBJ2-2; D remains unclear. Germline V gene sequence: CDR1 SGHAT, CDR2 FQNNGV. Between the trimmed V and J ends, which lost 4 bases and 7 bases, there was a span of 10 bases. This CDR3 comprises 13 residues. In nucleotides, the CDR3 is TGTGCCAGCAGCTCGGCAGGCCTCGGGGAGCTGTTTTTT. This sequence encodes CASSSAGLGELFF.

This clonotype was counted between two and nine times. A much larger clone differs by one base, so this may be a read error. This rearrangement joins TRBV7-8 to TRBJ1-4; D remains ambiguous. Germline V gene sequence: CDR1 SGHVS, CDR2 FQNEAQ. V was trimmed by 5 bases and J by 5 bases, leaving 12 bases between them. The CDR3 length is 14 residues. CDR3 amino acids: CASSPQIPNEKLFF. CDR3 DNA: TGTGCCAGCAGCCCCCAAATACCAAATGAAAAACTGTTTTTT.

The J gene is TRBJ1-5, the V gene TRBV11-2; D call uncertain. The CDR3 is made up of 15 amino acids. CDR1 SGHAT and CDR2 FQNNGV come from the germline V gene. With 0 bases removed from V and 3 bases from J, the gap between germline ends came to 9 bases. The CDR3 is CASSLEGINNQPQHF. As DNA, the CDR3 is TGTGCCAGCAGCTTAGAAGGGATTAACAATCAGCCCCAGCATTTT.

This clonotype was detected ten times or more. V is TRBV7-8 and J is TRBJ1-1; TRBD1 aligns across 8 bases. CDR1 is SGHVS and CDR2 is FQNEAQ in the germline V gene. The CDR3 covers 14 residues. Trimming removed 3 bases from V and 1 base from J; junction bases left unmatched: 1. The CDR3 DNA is TGTGCCAGCAGCTTGGGACAGGCGAACACTGAAGCTTTCTTT. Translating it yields CASSLGQANTEAFF.

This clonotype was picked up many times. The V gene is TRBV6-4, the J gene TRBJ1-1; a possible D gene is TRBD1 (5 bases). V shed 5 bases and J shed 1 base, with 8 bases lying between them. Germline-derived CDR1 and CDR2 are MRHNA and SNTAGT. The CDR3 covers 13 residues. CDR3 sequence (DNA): TGTGCCAGCAGTACAGGCCCGAACACTGAAGCTTTCTTT. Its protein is CASSTGPNTEAFF.

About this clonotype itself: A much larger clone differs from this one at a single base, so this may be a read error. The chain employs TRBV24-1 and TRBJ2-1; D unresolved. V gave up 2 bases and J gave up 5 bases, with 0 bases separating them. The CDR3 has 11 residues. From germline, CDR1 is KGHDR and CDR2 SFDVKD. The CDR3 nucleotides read TGTGCCACCAGTGATTACAATGAGCAGTTCTTC. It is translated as CATSDYNEQFF.

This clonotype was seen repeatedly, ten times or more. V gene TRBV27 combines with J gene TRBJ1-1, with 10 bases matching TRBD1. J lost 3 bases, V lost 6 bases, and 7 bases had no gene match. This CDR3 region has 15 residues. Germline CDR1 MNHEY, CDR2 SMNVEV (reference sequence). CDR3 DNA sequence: TGTGCCAGCAGGACCGGGACAGGGGCCGACACTGAAGCTTTCTTT. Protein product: CASRTGTGADTEAFF.

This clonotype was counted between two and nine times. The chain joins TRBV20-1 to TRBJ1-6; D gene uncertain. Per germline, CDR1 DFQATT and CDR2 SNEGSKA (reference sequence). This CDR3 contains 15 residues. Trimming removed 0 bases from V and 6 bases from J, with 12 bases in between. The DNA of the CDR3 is TGCAGTGCTAGAGATCACCAGCTTCTTAATTCACCCCTCCACTTT. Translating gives CSARDHQLLNSPLHF.

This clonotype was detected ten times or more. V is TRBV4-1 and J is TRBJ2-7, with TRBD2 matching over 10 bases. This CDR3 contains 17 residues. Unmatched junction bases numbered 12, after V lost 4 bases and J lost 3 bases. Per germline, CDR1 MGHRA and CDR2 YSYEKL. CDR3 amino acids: CASSLQTVAGGYYEQYF. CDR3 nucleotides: TGCGCCAGCAGCCTACAAACCGTAGCGGGAGGTTACTACGAGCAGTACTTC.

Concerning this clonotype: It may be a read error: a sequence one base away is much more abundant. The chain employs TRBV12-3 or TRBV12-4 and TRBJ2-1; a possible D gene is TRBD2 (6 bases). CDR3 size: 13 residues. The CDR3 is CTSSAGLYNEQFF. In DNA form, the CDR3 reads TGTACCAGCAGTGCGGGACTCTACAATGAGCAGTTCTTC.

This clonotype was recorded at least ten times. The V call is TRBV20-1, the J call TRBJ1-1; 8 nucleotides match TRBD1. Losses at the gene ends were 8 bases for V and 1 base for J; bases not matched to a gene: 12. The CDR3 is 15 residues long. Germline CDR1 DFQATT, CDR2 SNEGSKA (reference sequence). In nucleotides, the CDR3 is TGCAGTATCCAAAAGACAGGGGTAGCGAACACTGAAGCTTTCTTT. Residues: CSIQKTGVANTEAFF.

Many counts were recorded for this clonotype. The CDR3 DNA reads as TGTGCCAGCAGTGACGGGACAGGGTTCGCTGAAGCTTTCTTT. Amino acid sequence: CASSDGTGFAEAFF. The rearrangement uses TRBV6-1 and TRBJ1-1, with 9 bases fitting TRBD1. The CDR3 sequence is 14 residues long. Unmatched junction bases numbered 5, after V lost 3 bases and J lost 6 bases. Looked up from germline, CDR1 is MNHNS and CDR2 is SASEGT.

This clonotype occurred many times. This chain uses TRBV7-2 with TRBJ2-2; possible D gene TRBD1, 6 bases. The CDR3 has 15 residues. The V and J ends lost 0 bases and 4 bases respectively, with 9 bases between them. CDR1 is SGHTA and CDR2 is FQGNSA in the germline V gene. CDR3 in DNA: TGTGCCAGCAGCTTAGCTAGGGGGTTCACCGGGGAGCTGTTTTTT. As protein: CASSLARGFTGELFF.

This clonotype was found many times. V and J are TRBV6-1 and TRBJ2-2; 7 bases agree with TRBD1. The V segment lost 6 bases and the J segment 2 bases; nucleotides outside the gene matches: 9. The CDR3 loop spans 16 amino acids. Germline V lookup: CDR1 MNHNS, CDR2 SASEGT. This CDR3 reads CASSPNTGANTGELFF. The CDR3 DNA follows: TGTGCCAGCAGCCCTAATACAGGGGCCAACACCGGGGAGCTGTTTTTT.

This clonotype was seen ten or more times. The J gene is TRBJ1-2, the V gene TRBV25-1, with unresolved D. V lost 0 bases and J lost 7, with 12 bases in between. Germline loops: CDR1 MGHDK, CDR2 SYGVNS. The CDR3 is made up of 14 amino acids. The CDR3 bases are TGTGCCAGCAGTGAATACAGATCAGGTAGTGGCTACACCTTC. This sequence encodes CASSEYRSGSGYTF.

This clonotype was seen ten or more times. The CDR3 DNA is TGTGCCAGCAGTACGACAGGCAGAGCTTTCTTT. Encoded protein: CASSTTGRAFF. The chain carries TRBV2 and TRBJ1-1; D is possibly TRBD1 (6 bases). The CDR3 consists of 11 residues. V was clipped by 5 bases and J by 10 bases, with 11 bases between them. Germline V lookup: CDR1 SNHLY, CDR2 FYNNEI.

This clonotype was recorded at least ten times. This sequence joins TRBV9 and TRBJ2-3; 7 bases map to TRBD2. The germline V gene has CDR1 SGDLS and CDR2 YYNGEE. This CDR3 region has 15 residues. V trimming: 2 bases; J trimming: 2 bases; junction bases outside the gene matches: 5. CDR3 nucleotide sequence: TGTGCCAGCAGCGTGCGGGGGAGGGTCACAGATACGCAGTATTTT. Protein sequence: CASSVRGRVTDTQYF.

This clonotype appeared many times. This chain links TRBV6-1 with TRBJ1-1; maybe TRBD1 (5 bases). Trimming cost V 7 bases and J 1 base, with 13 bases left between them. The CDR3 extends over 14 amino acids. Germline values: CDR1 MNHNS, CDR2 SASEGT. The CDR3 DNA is TGTGCCAGCACCTCAGGGTTTTCGAACACTGAAGCTTTCTTT. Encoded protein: CASTSGFSNTEAFF.

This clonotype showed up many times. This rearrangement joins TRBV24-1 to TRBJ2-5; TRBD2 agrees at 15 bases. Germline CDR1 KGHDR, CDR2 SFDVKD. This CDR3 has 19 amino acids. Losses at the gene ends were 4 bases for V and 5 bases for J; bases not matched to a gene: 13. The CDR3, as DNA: TGTGCCACCAGTGACTACAGACCCGGGACTAGCGGGAGGAGGGAGACCCAGTACTTC. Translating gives CATSDYRPGTSGRRETQYF.

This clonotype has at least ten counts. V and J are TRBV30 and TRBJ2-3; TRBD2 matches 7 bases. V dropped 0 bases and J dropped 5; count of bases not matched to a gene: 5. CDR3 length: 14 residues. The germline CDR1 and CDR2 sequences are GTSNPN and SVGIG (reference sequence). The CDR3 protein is CAWSVTSDKDTQYF. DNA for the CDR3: TGTGCCTGGAGTGTAACTAGCGATAAAGATACGCAGTATTTT.

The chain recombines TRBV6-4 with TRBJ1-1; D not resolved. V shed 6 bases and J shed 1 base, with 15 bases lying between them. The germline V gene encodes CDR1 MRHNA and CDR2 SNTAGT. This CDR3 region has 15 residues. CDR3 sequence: CASRVTGRENTEAFF. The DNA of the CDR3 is TGTGCCAGCAGAGTGACCGGTAGGGAGAACACTGAAGCTTTCTTT.

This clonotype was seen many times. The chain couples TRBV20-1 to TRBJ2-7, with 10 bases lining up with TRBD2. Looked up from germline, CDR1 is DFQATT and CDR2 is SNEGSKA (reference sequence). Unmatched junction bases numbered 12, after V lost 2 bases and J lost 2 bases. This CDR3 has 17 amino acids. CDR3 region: CSARHKPLAGITYEQYF. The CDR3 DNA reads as TGCAGTGCTAGACATAAACCACTAGCGGGAATAACCTACGAGCAGTACTTC.

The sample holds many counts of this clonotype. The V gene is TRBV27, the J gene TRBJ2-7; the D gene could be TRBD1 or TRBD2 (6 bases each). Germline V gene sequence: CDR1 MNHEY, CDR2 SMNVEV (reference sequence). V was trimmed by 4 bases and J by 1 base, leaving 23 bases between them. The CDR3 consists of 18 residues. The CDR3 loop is CASSSYSPYGGDSYEQYF. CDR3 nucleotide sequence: TGTGCCAGCAGTTCTTATTCGCCCTACGGGGGCGATTCCTACGAGCAGTACTTC.

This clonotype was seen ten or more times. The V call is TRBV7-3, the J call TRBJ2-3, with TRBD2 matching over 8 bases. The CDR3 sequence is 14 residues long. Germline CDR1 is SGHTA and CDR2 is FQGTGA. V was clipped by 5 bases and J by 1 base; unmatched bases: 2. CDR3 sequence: CASSVGGGTDTQYF. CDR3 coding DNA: TGTGCCAGCAGCGTCGGGGGGGGCACAGATACGCAGTATTTT.

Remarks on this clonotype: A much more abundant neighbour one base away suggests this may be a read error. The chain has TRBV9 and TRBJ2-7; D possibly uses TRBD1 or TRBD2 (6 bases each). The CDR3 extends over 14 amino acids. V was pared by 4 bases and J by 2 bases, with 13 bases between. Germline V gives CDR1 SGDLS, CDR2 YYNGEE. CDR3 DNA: TGTGCCAGCAGCCTAAGGGGGGAAACCTACGAGCAGTACTTC. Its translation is CASSLRGETYEQYF.

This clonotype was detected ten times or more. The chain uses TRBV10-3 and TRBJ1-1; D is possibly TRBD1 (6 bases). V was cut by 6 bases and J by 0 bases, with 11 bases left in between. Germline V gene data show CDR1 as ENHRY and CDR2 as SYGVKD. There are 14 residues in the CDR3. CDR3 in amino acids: CAIRATGVNTEAFF. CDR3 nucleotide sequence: TGTGCCATCAGGGCGACAGGAGTGAACACTGAAGCTTTCTTT.

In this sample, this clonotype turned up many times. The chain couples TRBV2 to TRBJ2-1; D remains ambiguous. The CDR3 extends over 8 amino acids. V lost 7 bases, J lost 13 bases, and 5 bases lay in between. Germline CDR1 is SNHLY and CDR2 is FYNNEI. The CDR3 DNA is TGTGCCAGCACCAAACAGTTCTTC. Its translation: CASTKQFF.

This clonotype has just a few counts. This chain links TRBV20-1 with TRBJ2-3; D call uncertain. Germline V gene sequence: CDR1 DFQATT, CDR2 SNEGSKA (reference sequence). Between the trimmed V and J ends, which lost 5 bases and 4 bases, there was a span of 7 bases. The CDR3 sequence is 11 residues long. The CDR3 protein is CSAGWADTQYF. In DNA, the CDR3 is TGCAGTGCTGGGTGGGCAGATACGCAGTATTTT.

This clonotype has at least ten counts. In DNA, the CDR3 is TGTGCCAGCAGTCTCACGGGGGGGACGGCCAAAAACATTCAGTACTTC. Residues: CASSLTGGTAKNIQYF. V gene TRBV27 combines with J gene TRBJ2-4; TRBD2 aligns across 8 bases. CDR3 length equals 16 residues. Germline assignment: CDR1 MNHEY and CDR2 SMNVEV (reference sequence). V gave up 5 bases and J gave up 1 base; unmatched junction bases: 7.